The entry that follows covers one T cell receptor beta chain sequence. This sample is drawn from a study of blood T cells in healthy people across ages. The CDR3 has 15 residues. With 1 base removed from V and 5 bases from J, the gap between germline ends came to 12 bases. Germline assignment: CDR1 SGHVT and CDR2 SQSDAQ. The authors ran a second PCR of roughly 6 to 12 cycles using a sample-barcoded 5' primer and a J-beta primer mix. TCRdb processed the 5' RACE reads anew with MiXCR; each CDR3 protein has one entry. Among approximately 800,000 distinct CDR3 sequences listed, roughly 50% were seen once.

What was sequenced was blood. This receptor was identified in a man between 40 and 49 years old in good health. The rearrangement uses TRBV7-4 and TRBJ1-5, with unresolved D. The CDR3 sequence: CASSLDVEGDQPQHF. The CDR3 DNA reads TGTGCCAGCAGCTTAGATGTCGAGGGAGATCAGCCCCAGCATTTT.